Below are 8 T cell receptor beta chains sequenced from a single sample in a study of PD-L1 blockade in urothelial cancer. Using immunoSEQ multiplex PCR, the repertoire was profiled, and TCRdb retains in-frame clones only, with some absent. The sample carries about 29,000 clones, around nine tenths recorded once. The sequenced sample was PBMCs, obtained around atezolizumab (anti-PD-L1) treatment. All receptors derive from a man in his fifties or sixties with urothelial cancer.

This chain uses TRBV19 with TRBJ1-1; D might be TRBD1 (6 bases). Trimming took 3 bases from V and 6 from J, leaving 14 bases between them. Looked up from germline, CDR1 is LNHDA and CDR2 is SQIVND (reference sequence). This CDR3 has 14 amino acids. The CDR3 protein is CASSIILGGPEAFF. CDR3 coding DNA: TGTGCCAGTAGTATCATTTTAGGGGGACCTGAAGCTTTCTTT.

The V call is TRBV11-2, the J call TRBJ2-3, with 11 nucleotides matching TRBD2. V dropped 1 base and J dropped 2; count of bases not matched to a gene: 8. Germline V gene sequence: CDR1 SGHAT, CDR2 FQNNGV. CDR3 size: 18 residues. CDR3 DNA sequence: TGTGCCAGCAGCTTAGCCCTCGGACTAGCGGGTCCCACAGATACGCAGTATTTT. Amino acid sequence: CASSLALGLAGPTDTQYF.

The chain uses TRBV7-2 and TRBJ2-1; 8 nucleotides align to TRBD1. From germline, CDR1 is SGHTA and CDR2 FQGNSA. V dropped 4 bases and J dropped 4; count of bases not matched to a gene: 6. The CDR3 sequence is 15 residues long. CDR3 in amino acids: CASSSDRGAYNEQFF. CDR3 DNA sequence: TGTGCCAGCAGCTCAGACAGGGGTGCATACAATGAGCAGTTCTTC. The whole variable domain, filled in from reference TRBV7-2 and TRBJ2-1, reads GAGVSQSPSNKVTEKGKDVELRCDPISGHTALYWYRQSLGQGLEFLIYFQGNSAPDKSGLPSDRFSAERTGGSVSTLTIQRTQQEDSAVYLCASSSDRGAYNEQFFGPGTRLTVL.

V and J are TRBV27 and TRBJ1-2; 7 bases agree with TRBD1. This CDR3 contains 13 residues. The germline V gene has CDR1 MNHEY and CDR2 SMNVEV (reference sequence). The trim removed 6 bases at V and 4 bases at J, leaving 5 bases unmatched. The DNA of the CDR3 is TGTGCCAGCAGCTACGACAGGGCCTATGGCTACACCTTC. It specifies CASSYDRAYGYTF.

Here the CDR3 reads CASSGTGTTDTQYF. The CDR3 nucleotides read TGTGCCAGCAGCGGGACAGGGACGACAGATACGCAGTATTTT. This sequence joins TRBV9 and TRBJ2-3, with TRBD1 identical over 8 bases. The CDR3 is 14 amino acids. Germline V gene sequence: CDR1 SGDLS, CDR2 YYNGEE. Trimming removed 3 bases from V and 3 bases from J; junction bases left unmatched: 3.

The count of this clone is one. The rearrangement joins TRBV29-1 to TRBJ2-7; weak D call: TRBD1 (6 bases). V lost 2 bases and J lost 2, with 10 bases in between. The CDR3 has 13 residues. Germline V CDR1 and CDR2: SQVTM, ANQGSEA. The CDR3 nucleotides read TGCAGCGTTGAAATCGGGACACCCTACGAGCAGTACTTC. Translating gives CSVEIGTPYEQYF.

The chain has TRBV5-1 and TRBJ1-6; 7 bases are shared with TRBD1. Germline loops: CDR1 SGHRS, CDR2 YFSETQ. CDR3 length equals 14 residues. Trimming cost V 4 bases and J 7 bases; bases outside gene matches: 5. DNA of the CDR3: TGCGCCAGCAGCCCGGCGACAGGGAATTCACCCCTCCACTTT. Translated, it gives CASSPATGNSPLHF. Full variable domain (outside the CDR3, taken from reference TRBV5-1 and TRBJ1-6): KAGVTQTPRYLIKTRGQQVTLSCSPISGHRSVSWYQQTPGQGLQFLFEYFSETQRNKGNFPGRFSGRQFSNSRSEMNVSTLELGDSALYLCASSPATGNSPLHFGNGTRLTVT.

To note about this clone: An end of the junction does not agree with germline; a read error may underlie this. The J gene is TRBJ2-2, the V gene TRBV12-5, with D possibly matching TRBD1 (6 bases). The CDR3 is 15 residues long. Germline CDR1 and CDR2: LGHNT and FRNRAP. The CDR3 sequence is CASGLGAPGTGELFF. The DNA for the CDR3 is TGTGCTAGTGGGTTGGGGGCCCCAGGGACCGGGGAGCTGTTTTTT.